This T cell receptor (beta chain) was recorded in a study of blood T cell repertoires in COVID-19 (dated by TCRdb to the early 2020s). At the level of the whole study: Collaborator samples came from the United States, Italy and Spain and covered acute and convalescent phases of COVID-19. A de-identified subject ID, COVID-19 status, age in years and sex were almost always included in the sample metadata. The dataset comprised deeply sampled blood TCRbeta repertoires from subjects exposed to, actively infected with, or recovered from COVID-19. The samples were drawn from the first 160 participants of the ongoing ImmuneRACE study and from more than 1,000 subjects provided by 6 global collaborators. The repertoires were made available in a free public database intended to serve as a resource for research on the immune response to SARS-CoV-2. Where HLA class I and class II types were available, the types were taken from metadata supplied by the sample provider, not from assay-based typing. The prospective study material was composed of cDNA or gDNA derived from T cells, B-cell-depleted T cells, or PBMCs.

The CDR3 runs 17 residues from the cysteine to the phenylalanine. Only the CDR3 region is kept as DNA, spanning 51 bases read in frame from base 1. At the junction V is shortened by 1 base and J by 9 bases; bases outside the gene matches: 10. The germline V gene sets CDR1 to SGDLS and CDR2 to YYNGEE. TCRbeta CDR3 regions were amplified from genomic DNA using the immunoSEQ Assay, a bias-controlled multiplex PCR. In the original analysis: The number of nucleated cells in each sample was estimated by amplification of reference gene primers within the assay. Sequence reads were collapsed and filtered to measure the absolute abundance of every unique TCRbeta CDR3 rearrangement. For each sample, productive Simpson clonality was calculated as the square root of Simpson's diversity index across productive rearrangements. Held by TCRdb, this immuneACCESS table contains in-frame sequences only and omits some clones. Under half of the omission traces to an unresolved V gene where checked; the cause of the rest is unknown. The DNA gave D and trimming, while V, J and clone size come from that table. Recorded for this sample are approximately 300,000 clones; roughly 86% of them occurred a single time. Of the sample, over 4% falls within the top ten clones.

As for this clone: It lacks a known antigen. No base-level quality is on record; no much larger clone is a single base apart.

Paper-wide results and their limitations: How much clinical and demographic metadata was included differed by source and by participant, and the metadata was provided uncurated.

Enrolling through a virtual design, the prospective study's participants ranged in age from roughly 18 to 89 years and lived across about two dozen United States geographic areas. Cohort assignment in the prospective study relied on participant-reported clinical history from a screening survey and a study questionnaire. ImmuneRACE Cohort 3 recovered participants were defined by two consecutive negative NP/OP PCR tests, healthcare professional clearance, or symptom resolution. In the prospective study, mobile phlebotomists collected whole blood, serum and a nasopharyngeal or oropharyngeal swab from each participant. Participants in the prospective study had the option to provide additional blood draws and questionnaires over a 2-month period. Before DNA extraction, prospective study blood samples were shipped either frozen or at room temperature.

The sequencing input was PBMCs or T cells enriched from blood (not recorded which). The source of this sequence is a woman aged 25 to 39 who had recovered from COVID-19. The rearrangement joined TRBV9 to TRBJ1-6; a stretch of 10 junction bases matches TRBD1. This receptor has the CDR3 CASSVHTGGTGASPLHF. Read as DNA, the sequence is TGTGCCAGCAGCGTACACACTGGCGGGACAGGGGCTTCACCCCTCCACTTT. Extended through the reference TRBV9 and TRBJ1-6 proteins, this CDR3 yields the full variable domain: DSGVTQTPKHLITATGQRVTLRCSPRSGDLSVYWYQQSLDQGLQFLIQYYNGEERAKGNILERFSAQQFPDLHSELNLSSLELGDSALYFCASSVHTGGTGASPLHFGNGTRLTVT.